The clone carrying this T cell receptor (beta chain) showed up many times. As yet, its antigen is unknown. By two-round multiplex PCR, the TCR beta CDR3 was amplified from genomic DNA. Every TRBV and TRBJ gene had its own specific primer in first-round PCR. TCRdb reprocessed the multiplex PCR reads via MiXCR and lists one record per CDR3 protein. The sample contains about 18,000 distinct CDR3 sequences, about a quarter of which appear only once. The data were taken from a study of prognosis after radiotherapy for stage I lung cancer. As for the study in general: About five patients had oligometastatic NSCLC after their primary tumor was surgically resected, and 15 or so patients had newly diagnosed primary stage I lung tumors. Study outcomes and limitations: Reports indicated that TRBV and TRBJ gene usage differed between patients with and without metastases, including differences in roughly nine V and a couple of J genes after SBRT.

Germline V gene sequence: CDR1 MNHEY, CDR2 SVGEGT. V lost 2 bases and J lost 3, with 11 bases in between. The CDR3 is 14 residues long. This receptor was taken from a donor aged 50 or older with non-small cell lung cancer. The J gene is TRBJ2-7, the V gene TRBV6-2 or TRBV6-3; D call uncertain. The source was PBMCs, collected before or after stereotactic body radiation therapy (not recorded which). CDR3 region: CASSYETSSYEQYF. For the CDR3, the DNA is TGTGCCAGCAGTTACGAAACTTCGAGCTACGAGCAGTACTTC.